This is a list of T cell receptor beta chains from one sample in a study of CD8+ T cells in alopecia areata. Only in-frame clones appear in the TCRdb table, and some are missing; sequencing was by immunoSEQ multiplex PCR. The data show approximately 45,000 clones, with about 71% seen just once and about a fifth held by the top ten. The material sequenced was CD8+ T cells sorted from blood, taken at week 4, from a patient treated with tofacitinib. Source of these receptors: a human donor with alopecia areata. CDR3s include the opening cysteine and the closing phenylalanine or tryptophan. The order of the fields is D gene, clone size, V gene, J gene, CDR3 DNA, CDR3 protein. The D gene is left open where the match is weak. Clone size appears in some rows only: once, few, many, or a class for an expanded clone.

>TRBD2|NA|TRBV19|TRBJ2-1
TGTGCCAGTAGTCGGGGGGGCTCGTACAATGAGCAGTTCTTC
CASSRGGSYNEQFF
>TRBD1|NA|TRBV6-6|TRBJ1-6
TGTGCCAGCAGACCCGGACAGGCTTTTGACCTCCACTTT
CASRPGQAFDLHF
>TRBD1|NA|TRBV29-1|TRBJ1-2
TGCAGCGTTGATCCGGGACAGGGAGATTTCACCTTC
CSVDPGQGDFTF
>TRBD1|NA|TRBV10-2|TRBJ1-5
TGCGCCACTACGGGACAGATCAATCAGCCCCAGCATTTT
CATTGQINQPQHF
>TRBD1|few|TRBV18|TRBJ2-7
TGTGCCAGCTCACTGACAGGGTCAGGGAATGCGCAGTACTTC
CASSLTGSGNAQYF
>TRBD1|NA|TRBV27|TRBJ2-1
TGTGCCAGCAGCTTACAACAGGGGGCCCACAATGAGCAGTTCTTC
CASSLQQGAHNEQFF
>NA|few|TRBV4-3|TRBJ2-1
TGCGCCAGCAGCCGAAGGATGTCCGGGACTTATAGCGATGAGCAGTTCTTC
CASSRRMSGTYSDEQFF
>NA|NA|TRBV11-2|TRBJ2-7
TGTGCCAGCAGCTACAGAGTTAGCTACGAGCAGTACTTC
CASSYRVSYEQYF
>NA|NA|TRBV29-1|TRBJ1-2
TGCAGCGTTGAAGATCCGGGCCGACTTAACTATGGCTACACCTTC
CSVEDPGRLNYGYTF
>TRBD2|NA|TRBV4-3|TRBJ2-7
TGCGCCAGCAGCCAAGATGGAGCGGGGCTTACCTACGAGCAGTACTTC
CASSQDGAGLTYEQYF
>TRBD2|NA|TRBV14|TRBJ2-7
TGTGCCAGCAGCCGAAGTCTCGGGGGGGTCTACGAGCAGTACTTC
CASSRSLGGVYEQYF
>NA|few|TRBV30|TRBJ1-2
TGTGCCTGCCTAACTGGGATTACGGATGGCTACACCTTC
CACLTGITDGYTF
>NA|few|TRBV29-1|TRBJ2-7
TGCAGCGTTGAAGGGGCCATGGCCCCCTACGAGCAGTACTTC
CSVEGAMAPYEQYF
>NA|NA|TRBV10-2|TRBJ1-2
TGCGCCAGCAGTGAGTTTTCGGTTTATGGCTACACCTTC
CASSEFSVYGYTF
>NA|few|TRBV29-1|TRBJ1-1
TGCAGCGCCGAGGGGGGGCCTGAAGCTTTCTTT
CSAEGGPEAFF
>NA|NA|TRBV30|TRBJ2-7
TGTGCCTGGAGTGCTTTCGGGGACTACGAGCAGTACTTC
CAWSAFGDYEQYF
>NA|NA|TRBV6-5|TRBJ2-1
TGTGCCAGCAGTTACATTGGCGGGGTAGGGAATGAGCAGTTCTTC
CASSYIGGVGNEQFF
>NA|NA|TRBV4-3|TRBJ1-2
TGCGCCAGCAGCCAAGATGGGACGGGATCCTATGGCTACACCTTC
CASSQDGTGSYGYTF
>NA|few|TRBV27|TRBJ2-3
TGTGCCAGCAGTTTGAGCGTACCAGATACGCAGTATTTT
CASSLSVPDTQYF
>NA|NA|TRBV15|TRBJ2-5
TGTGCCACCAGCAGACCCGATTGGGGGTCGAGGGATAGGCGAGAGACCCAGTACTTC
CATSRPDWGSRDRRETQYF
>TRBD1|once|TRBV4-3|TRBJ2-7
TGCGCCAGCAGCGTCGGGACAGGGGGCTACGAGCAGTACTTC
CASSVGTGGYEQYF
>NA|NA|TRBV4-3|TRBJ2-5
TGCGCCAGCAGCCAAGGCCACCAAGAGACCCAGTACTTC
CASSQGHQETQYF
>NA|NA|TRBV5-4|TRBJ2-2
TGTGCCAGCAGCTTGTCGGGTGCCGGGGAGCTGTTTTTT
CASSLSGAGELFF
>NA|NA|TRBV10-3|TRBJ2-7
TGTGCCATCAGTACTCCAAGCCGGGACGACGAGCAGTACTTC
CAISTPSRDDEQYF
>NA|NA|TRBV27|TRBJ1-1
TGTGCCAGCAGTCTGTCCACTCCAGGGGACACTGAAGCTTTCTTT
CASSLSTPGDTEAFF
>NA|once|TRBV19|TRBJ1-2
TGTGCCAGTAGTATCCGGAGGCCGGATGATGGCTACACCTTC
CASSIRRPDDGYTF
>NA|NA|TRBV29-1|TRBJ1-2
TGCAGCGTTGGCGAGGTGCCCGAAACCTATGGCTACACCTTC
CSVGEVPETYGYTF
>NA|few|TRBV19|TRBJ2-2
TGTGCCAGTACTTCCGATCCCGGGGAGCTGTTTTTT
CASTSDPGELFF
>NA|NA|TRBV11-3|TRBJ2-1
TGTGCCAGCAGCTCAGCTAACAATGAGCAGTTCTTC
CASSSANNEQFF
>NA|NA|TRBV12-5|TRBJ1-1
TGTGCTAGTGGTTACTCAACCACTGAAGCTTTCTTT
CASGYSTTEAFF
>NA|NA|TRBV29-1|TRBJ2-3
TGCAGCGTTGAGGGACCCCGAACACCAACAGATACGCAGTATTTT
CSVEGPRTPTDTQYF
>TRBD1|once|TRBV27|TRBJ2-7
TGTGCCAGCAGTCCGGGACAGGGGCGCTACGAGCAGTACTTC
CASSPGQGRYEQYF
>NA|NA|TRBV10-2|TRBJ2-7
TGCGCCAGCAGGGACGACTACGAGCAGTACTTC
CASRDDYEQYF